This T cell receptor (beta chain) was captured in a study of OX40 agonist ivuxolimab in advanced cancers. Turning to the study itself: The dose-escalation group included hepatocellular carcinoma, melanoma, renal cell carcinoma and head and neck cancer.

Systemic immunosuppression or autoimmune disease history was grounds to exclude patients. Produced via immunoSEQ multiplex PCR; TCRdb's table is partial and in-frame only. The table records over 50,000 clones, 75% to 90% of them present only once. Trimming pared 0 bases from V and 8 bases from J, leaving 10 bases between. The CDR3 has 14 residues. The germline V gene encodes CDR1 LGHNA and CDR2 YSLEER. Turning to this clone: Its matching antigen is unknown.

The study, taken as a whole, reports: Patients with a partial response at 0.1-3.0 mg/kg had among the lowest clonal expansion.

The sample in question was CD4+ or CD8+ T cells sorted from blood, obtained in a trial of the OX40 agonist ivuxolimab. The chain joins TRBV4-3 to TRBJ1-4; D remains unclear. The source of this sequence is an adult with an advanced solid tumor such as melanoma, head and neck, liver or kidney cancer. The CDR3 coding sequence is TGCGCCAGCAGCCAAGATCTTGACTACGAAAAACTGTTTTTT. This sequence encodes CASSQDLDYEKLFF.